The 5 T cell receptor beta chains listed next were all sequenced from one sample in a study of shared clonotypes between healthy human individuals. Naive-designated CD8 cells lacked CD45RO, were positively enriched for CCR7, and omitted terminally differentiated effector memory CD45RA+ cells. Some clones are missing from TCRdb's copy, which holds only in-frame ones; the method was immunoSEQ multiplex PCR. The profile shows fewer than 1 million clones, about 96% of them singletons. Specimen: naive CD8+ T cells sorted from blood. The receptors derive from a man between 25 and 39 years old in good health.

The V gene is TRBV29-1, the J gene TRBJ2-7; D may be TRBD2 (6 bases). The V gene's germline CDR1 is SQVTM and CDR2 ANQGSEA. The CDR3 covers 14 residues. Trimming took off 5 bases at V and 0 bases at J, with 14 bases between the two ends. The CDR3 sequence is CSVCLALSSYEQYF. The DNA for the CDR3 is TGCAGCGTTTGTCTAGCGCTAAGCTCCTACGAGCAGTACTTC.

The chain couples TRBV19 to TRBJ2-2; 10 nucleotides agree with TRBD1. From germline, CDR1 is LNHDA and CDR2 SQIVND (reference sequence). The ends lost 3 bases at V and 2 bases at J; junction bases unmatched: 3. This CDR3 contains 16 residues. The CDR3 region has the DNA TGTGCCAGTAGTATTGTGACAGGGGGCAACACCGGGGAGCTGTTTTTT. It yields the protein CASSIVTGGNTGELFF.

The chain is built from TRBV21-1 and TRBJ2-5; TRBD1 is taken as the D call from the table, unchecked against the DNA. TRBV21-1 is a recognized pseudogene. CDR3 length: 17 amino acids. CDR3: CASSKGGTGYRQETQYF. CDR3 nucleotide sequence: TGTGCCAGCAGCAAAGGGGGGACAGGGTACCGCCAAGAGACCCAGTACTTC.

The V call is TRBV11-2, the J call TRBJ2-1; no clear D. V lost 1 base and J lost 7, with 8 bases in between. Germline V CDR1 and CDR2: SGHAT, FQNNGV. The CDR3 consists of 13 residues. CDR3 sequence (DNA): TGTGCCAGCAGCTTAGCGGAGTTGAATGAGCAGTTCTTC. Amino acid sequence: CASSLAELNEQFF.

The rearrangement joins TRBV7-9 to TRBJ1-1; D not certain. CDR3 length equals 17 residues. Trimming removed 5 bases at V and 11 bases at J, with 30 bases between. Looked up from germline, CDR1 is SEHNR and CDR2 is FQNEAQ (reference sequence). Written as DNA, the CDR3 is TGTGCCAGCAGCCTCTTGGACTCGGACGCCATCCTCATTTGGGCTTTCTTT. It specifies CASSLLDSDAILIWAFF.